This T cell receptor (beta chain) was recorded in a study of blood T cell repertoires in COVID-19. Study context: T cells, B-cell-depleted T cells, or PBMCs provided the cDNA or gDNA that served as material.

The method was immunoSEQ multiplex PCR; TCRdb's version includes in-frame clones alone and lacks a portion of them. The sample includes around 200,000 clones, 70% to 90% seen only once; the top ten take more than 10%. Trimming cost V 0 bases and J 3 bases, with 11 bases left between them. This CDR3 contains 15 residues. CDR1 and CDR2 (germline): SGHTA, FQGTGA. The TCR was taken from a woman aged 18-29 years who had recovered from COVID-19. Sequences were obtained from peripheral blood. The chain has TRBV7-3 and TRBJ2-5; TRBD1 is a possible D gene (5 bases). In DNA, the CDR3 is TGTGCCAGCAGCTTAACAAGGCAGGGCGAAGAGACCCAGTACTTC. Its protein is CASSLTRQGEETQYF.